This T cell receptor (beta chain) was observed in a study of blood T cell repertoires in COVID-19. Study at large: COVID-19 samples, acute and convalescent, were from the United States, Italy and Spain. PBMCs, B-cell-depleted T cells, or T cells provided the cDNA or gDNA that made up the material.

Germline CDR1 and CDR2: MDHEN and SYDVKM. The CDR3 length is 14 residues. The germline V and J ends were trimmed by 6 bases and 4 bases, with 13 bases remaining between them. Authors' methods: Amplification with reference gene primers provided the estimates of nucleated cell counts. Method: immunoSEQ multiplex PCR; TCRdb's copy keeps in-frame clones and lacks some. That table gives V, J and clone size, and the DNA gave D and trimming. The sample lists 200,000 to 250,000 clones; roughly 82% were seen once. This receptor was identified in a man aged 50-60 years with active or convalescent COVID-19. Sequencing was done on a sample of peripheral blood. This chain links TRBV28 with TRBJ1-5; no reliable D call. CDR3 bases: TGTGCCAGCAGCCGAAAGACGGGGAATCAGCCCCAGCATTTT. Translated, it gives CASSRKTGNQPQHF. Based on the CDR3 plus reference TRBV28 and TRBJ1-5, the full variable domain is DVKVTQSSRYLVKRTGEKVFLECVQDMDHENMFWYRQDPGLGLRLIYFSYDVKMKEKGDIPEGYSVSREKKERFSLILESASTNQTSMYLCASSRKTGNQPQHFGDGTRLSIL.